The next 30 T cell receptor beta chains were all read from a single sample in a study of T cells in Graves' hyperthyroidism and ophthalmopathy (dated by TCRdb to the late 2010s). Library method: multiplex PCR. Sequencer: Illumina HiSeq 2000. The TCR beta CDR3 regions were amplified from RNA transcripts. The first round of RT-PCR for the TCR CDR3 was performed with the HTBI primer set and the Qiagen OneStep RT-PCR kit. TCRdb cleaned the public reads at Q25 with fastp, built clones with MiXCR and kept in-frame beta chains. Rows with a matching CDR3 protein are joined into one entry that keeps the most common DNA and genes. Across this sample there are more than 300,000 distinct CDR3 sequences, with about 13% seen only once. The ten largest clones take up 9.2% of the sample. Sample: blood. The receptors originated from a woman younger than 30 with Graves' hyperthyroidism.

This clonotype came up many times. The rearrangement links TRBV28 to TRBJ1-5; D perhaps matches TRBD1 (6 bases). The germline CDR1 and CDR2 sequences are MDHEN and SYDVKM. V was pared by 5 bases and J by 4 bases, with 12 bases between. This CDR3 spans 14 amino acids. The CDR3 bases are TGTGCCAGCAGTCCGTCGGACAGTAATCAGCCCCAGCATTTT. Translated, it gives CASSPSDSNQPQHF. The variable domain in full, with the rest retrieved from reference TRBV28 and TRBJ1-5, is DVKVTQSSRYLVKRTGEKVFLECVQDMDHENMFWYRQDPGLGLRLIYFSYDVKMKEKGDIPEGYSVSREKKERFSLILESASTNQTSMYLCASSPSDSNQPQHFGDGTRLSIL.

This clonotype was recorded many times. V is TRBV7-2 and J is TRBJ2-7; D unclear. The germline V gene encodes CDR1 SGHTA and CDR2 FQGNSA. V lost 4 bases to trimming and J lost 2 bases, with 6 bases between them. The CDR3 is 12 amino acids. CDR3 in DNA: TGTGCCAGCAGCTATCAAACCTACGAGCAGTACTTC. It translates to CASSYQTYEQYF.

This clonotype has just a few counts. This sequence joins TRBV5-1 and TRBJ2-3, with TRBD1 as a possible D gene (5 bases). Germline V gene lookup returns CDR1 SGHRS and CDR2 YFSETQ. CDR3 length: 19 residues. V lost 4 bases to trimming and J lost 0 bases, with 24 bases between them. CDR3 sequence reads: CASSPLLRTSNPSTDTQYF. The DNA of the CDR3 is TGCGCCAGCAGCCCCTTATTACGGACATCGAACCCGAGCACAGATACGCAGTATTTT.

The CDR3 here is CASSLGQMNTGELFF. The CDR3 nucleotides are TGTGCCAGCAGCTTGGGACAGATGAACACCGGGGAGCTGTTTTTT. This chain uses TRBV11-3 with TRBJ2-2; 7 nucleotides agree with TRBD1. Germline CDR1 is SGHNT and CDR2 is YENEEA. This CDR3 comprises 15 residues. V lost 3 bases and J lost 1; bases outside the gene matches: 2.

This clonotype came up many times. The V gene is TRBV6-2 or TRBV6-3, the J gene TRBJ1-5; a possible D gene is TRBD1 (5 bases). CDR3 length: 14 residues. The V and J ends lost 7 bases and 5 bases respectively, with 15 bases between them. Germline CDR1 reads MNHEY; CDR2 reads SVGEGT. The CDR3 sequence is CASNPSRVDQPQHF. As DNA, the CDR3 is TGTGCCAGCAACCCCTCCAGGGTGGATCAGCCCCAGCATTTT.

V and J are TRBV7-2 and TRBJ2-5, with unresolved D. The CDR3 consists of 11 residues. Germline lookup yields CDR1 SGHTA and CDR2 FQGNSA. Trimming shortened V by 3 bases and J by 10 bases, and 9 bases separated the two germline ends. The CDR3 region has the DNA TGTGCCAGCAGCTTCGTGGGAAACCAGTACTTC. It encodes CASSFVGNQYF. Looking up the rest from reference TRBV7-2 and TRBJ2-5 gives the full variable domain: GAGVSQSPSNKVTEKGKDVELRCDPISGHTALYWYRQSLGQGLEFLIYFQGNSAPDKSGLPSDRFSAERTGGSVSTLTIQRTQQEDSAVYLCASSFVGNQYFGPGTRLLVL.

This clonotype was seen repeatedly, ten times or more. J is TRBJ2-7 and V is TRBV27; 7 nucleotides align to TRBD1. The CDR3 has 18 residues. Unmatched junction bases numbered 19, after V lost 4 bases and J lost 4 bases. CDR1 and CDR2 (germline): MNHEY, SMNVEV (reference sequence). This CDR3 is CASSSQPPGQLGTYEQYF. The CDR3 DNA reads TGTGCCAGCAGTTCTCAACCTCCGGGACAGTTAGGAACTTACGAGCAGTACTTC.

The table lists this clonotype with a few counts. V gene TRBV5-1 combines with J gene TRBJ2-7; 13 bases are a match to TRBD2. Unmatched junction bases numbered 14, after V lost 4 bases and J lost 4 bases. The CDR3 has 18 residues. Germline lookup yields CDR1 SGHRS and CDR2 YFSETQ. CDR3 protein: CASSAGTSGASSVYEQYF. CDR3 nucleotides: TGCGCCAGCAGCGCCGGGACTAGCGGGGCCTCTTCGGTATACGAGCAGTACTTC.

This clonotype was counted between two and nine times. V is TRBV4-3 and J is TRBJ2-5, with a tentative D call TRBD1 (5 bases). With 0 bases removed from V and 13 bases from J, the gap between germline ends came to 12 bases. Germline V gene sequence: CDR1 LGHNA, CDR2 YSLEER. The CDR3 has 12 residues. In nucleotides, the CDR3 is TGCGCCAGCAGCCAAGATGGGGCAGCCTTGTACTTC. It yields the protein CASSQDGAALYF.

This clonotype occurred many times. V and J are TRBV30 and TRBJ2-3; 7 bases are a match to TRBD2. Germline loops: CDR1 GTSNPN, CDR2 SVGIG (reference sequence). Unmatched junction bases numbered 16, after V lost 1 base and J lost 6 bases. The CDR3 length is 17 residues. CDR3 bases: TGTGCCTGGAGTGAAGGACTAAGCGGGATTTGGCGCGATACGCAGTATTTT. Translated, it gives CAWSEGLSGIWRDTQYF.

Only a few counts were recorded for this clonotype. The chain is built from TRBV5-1 and TRBJ1-6; 8 positions agree with TRBD1. Germline loops: CDR1 SGHRS, CDR2 YFSETQ. The ends lost 0 bases at V and 10 bases at J; junction bases unmatched: 6. This CDR3 region has 15 residues. CDR3 nucleotides: TGCGCCAGCAGCTTGGCCGGGACAGGTAGATCACCCCTCCACTTT. Translation: CASSLAGTGRSPLHF.

This clonotype was recorded many times. The chain links TRBV11-2 to TRBJ2-2; 11 bases map to TRBD2. This CDR3 is 16 amino acids long. CDR1 SGHAT and CDR2 FQNNGV come from the germline V gene. V dropped 5 bases and J dropped 1; count of bases not matched to a gene: 3. This CDR3 is CASSPLAGGNTGELFF. CDR3 DNA sequence: TGTGCCAGCAGCCCCCTAGCGGGGGGGAACACCGGGGAGCTGTTTTTT.

This clonotype was recorded at least ten times. This chain connects TRBV24-1 to TRBJ2-2; TRBD1 matches at 8 bases. Unmatched junction bases numbered 7, after V lost 3 bases and J lost 5 bases. Germline CDR1 is KGHDR and CDR2 is SFDVKD. CDR3 length: 16 residues. The CDR3 sequence: CATSDPGTGGTGELFF. The CDR3 bases are TGTGCCACCAGTGATCCCGGGACAGGAGGGACCGGGGAGCTGTTTTTT.

This clonotype came up many times. V is TRBV5-1 and J is TRBJ2-2; maybe TRBD2 (6 bases). The V gene's germline CDR1 is SGHRS and CDR2 YFSETQ. The CDR3 is 16 residues long. V was clipped by 6 bases and J by 1 base, with 16 bases between them. The CDR3 DNA sequence: TGCGCCAGCACTCCGGAGGGACCGAGGAACACCGGGGAGCTGTTTTTT. Translating it yields CASTPEGPRNTGELFF.

This clonotype was detected only a few times. This sequence joins TRBV7-6 and TRBJ1-3; D is ambiguous. V lost 0 bases and J 0 bases, leaving 12 bases between the germline ends. The CDR3 sequence is 17 residues long. Germline CDR1 is SGHVS and CDR2 is FNYEAQ. The CDR3 sequence: CASSLAPVMSSGNTIYF. The CDR3 nucleotides are TGTGCCAGCAGCTTAGCCCCAGTCATGAGCTCTGGAAACACCATATATTTT.

This clonotype has ten or more counts. This rearrangement joins TRBV20-1 to TRBJ1-1, with 7 bases identical to TRBD1. CDR3 length: 14 amino acids. CDR1 and CDR2 (germline): DFQATT, SNEGSKA (reference sequence). Trimming removed 6 bases from V and 4 bases from J; junction bases left unmatched: 11. The CDR3 is CSAKTGIASTEAFF. In nucleotides, the CDR3 is TGCAGTGCGAAGACAGGGATCGCGAGCACTGAAGCTTTCTTT.

This clonotype was recorded once. The rearrangement uses TRBV5-8 and TRBJ1-5; perhaps TRBD1 as D (5 bases). This CDR3 has 13 residues. The V and J ends lost 0 bases and 9 bases respectively, with 10 bases between them. Germline V lookup: CDR1 SGHTS, CDR2 YDEGEE. CDR3 coding DNA: TGTGCCAGCAGCTTGGAGGGGATAGGGCCCCAGCATTTT. It specifies CASSLEGIGPQHF. Looking up the rest from reference TRBV5-8 and TRBJ1-5 gives the full variable domain: EAGVTQSPTHLIKTRGQQATLRCSPISGHTSVYWYQQALGLGLQFLLWYDEGEERNRGNFPPRFSGRQFPNYSSELNVNALELEDSALYLCASSLEGIGPQHFGDGTRLSIL.

This chain links TRBV5-1 with TRBJ2-3; 7 bases agree with TRBD1. CDR3 length: 19 amino acids. The germline V gene has CDR1 SGHRS and CDR2 YFSETQ. J lost 2 bases, V lost 4 bases, and 19 bases had no gene match. The CDR3 here is CASSLGQPVDRRPTDTQYF. In DNA, the CDR3 is TGCGCCAGCAGCCTGGGACAGCCAGTAGATCGACGCCCCACAGATACGCAGTATTTT.

This clonotype was found a few times. The rearrangement joins TRBV9 to TRBJ2-7; D perhaps matches TRBD1 (7 bases). The CDR3 has 15 residues. V gave up 4 bases and J gave up 2 bases, with 16 bases separating them. Germline CDR1 and CDR2: SGDLS and YYNGEE. CDR3 DNA sequence: TGTGCCAGCAGCCTCACGGGCGGGACAGCCTACGAGCAGTACTTC. It translates to CASSLTGGTAYEQYF.

In this sample, this clonotype turned up many times. The genes are TRBV7-3 and TRBJ1-2; 8 bases align to TRBD1. CDR1 and CDR2 (germline): SGHTA, FQGTGA. With V trimmed by 3 bases and J by 4 bases, 7 bases remained unmatched. The length of the CDR3 is 15 residues. For the CDR3, the DNA is TGTGCCAGCAGCTTGGGGCAGGGGGCCGTCTATGGCTACACCTTC. Its protein product is CASSLGQGAVYGYTF.

The chain carries TRBV4-2 and TRBJ2-7; no clear D. Trimming stripped 0 bases from V and 6 bases from J, with 18 bases between. The germline V gene has CDR1 LGHNA and CDR2 YNFKEQ. The CDR3 is made up of 16 amino acids. The CDR3 protein is CASSQEGSASLSEQYF. The CDR3 DNA reads TGTGCCAGCAGCCAAGAGGGGTCGGCCAGTCTGAGCGAGCAGTACTTC.

This clonotype was seen ten or more times. The V gene is TRBV5-1, the J gene TRBJ2-5, with 15 nucleotides matching TRBD2. Germline V gives CDR1 SGHRS, CDR2 YFSETQ. The CDR3 contains 17 residues. V was clipped by 4 bases and J by 0 bases; unmatched bases: 4. The CDR3 coding sequence is TGCGCCAGCAGCCCTGGACTAGCGGGAGGGTACCAAGAGACCCAGTACTTC. Its protein is CASSPGLAGGYQETQYF.

This clonotype was counted at least ten times. The chain couples TRBV28 to TRBJ2-5; D ambiguous. This CDR3 has 16 residues. Germline lookup yields CDR1 MDHEN and CDR2 SYDVKM. V lost 6 bases and J 2 bases, leaving 19 bases between the germline ends. The DNA for the CDR3 is TGTGCCAGCAGCCCCCAGGTGATAGGCTTACAAGAGACCCAGTACTTC. This encodes CASSPQVIGLQETQYF.

The chain carries TRBV5-5 and TRBJ2-3, with D hard to call. This CDR3 region has 15 residues. Trimming shortened V by 0 bases and J by 1 base, and 9 bases separated the two germline ends. From germline, CDR1 is SGHKS and CDR2 YYEKEE (reference sequence). The CDR3 is CASSLGQPGTDTQYF. The CDR3 DNA is TGTGCCAGCAGCTTGGGACAACCGGGCACAGATACGCAGTATTTT.

The rearrangement joins TRBV19 to TRBJ2-1; 8 bases agree with TRBD2. This CDR3 comprises 16 residues. The germline gives CDR1 LNHDA, CDR2 SQIVND (reference sequence). V dropped 2 bases and J dropped 4; count of bases not matched to a gene: 7. CDR3 sequence reads: CASSIKLAGRYNEQFF. The CDR3, as DNA: TGTGCCAGTAGTATAAAGTTAGCGGGGCGGTACAATGAGCAGTTCTTC.

The V call is TRBV9, the J call TRBJ2-1; D possibly corresponds to TRBD2 (7 bases). V lost 0 bases and J lost 9, with 25 bases in between. Germline lookup yields CDR1 SGDLS and CDR2 YYNGEE. CDR3 length: 18 residues. Written as DNA, the CDR3 is TGTGCCAGCAGCGTAGCGGACGGGGGCGGGAGTGGGGGTAGTGAGCAGTTCTTC. Translated: CASSVADGGGSGGSEQFF.

The sample holds many counts of this clonotype. The chain recombines TRBV20-1 with TRBJ2-1, with D hard to call. Trimming cost V 5 bases and J 6 bases, with 14 bases left between them. The CDR3 is 13 residues long. Germline V gene data show CDR1 as DFQATT and CDR2 as SNEGSKA (reference sequence). The CDR3 bases are TGCAGTGCTGCCAACGGAATAGGCAATGAGCAGTTCTTC. Encoded protein: CSAANGIGNEQFF.

This clonotype was detected once. This may arise from a read error, as a much more abundant clone is one base away. The V call is TRBV27, the J call TRBJ2-7; 13 bases are shared with TRBD2. The junction had 11 bases not matched to a gene; V was cut back by 5 bases and J by 4 bases. Germline CDR1 is MNHEY and CDR2 is SMNVEV (reference sequence). The CDR3 loop spans 17 amino acids. This CDR3 is CASSEPRTSGSSYEQYF. The CDR3 coding sequence is TGTGCCAGCAGTGAGCCAAGGACTAGCGGGAGTTCTTACGAGCAGTACTTC.

This clonotype was observed at least ten times. V usage is TRBV20-1 and J usage is TRBJ1-3; D is uncertain. V lost 3 bases and J 2 bases, leaving 14 bases between the germline ends. The germline V gene encodes CDR1 DFQATT and CDR2 SNEGSKA (reference sequence). The CDR3 sequence is 15 residues long. DNA for the CDR3: TGCAGTGCTAGCGAAATGCGGAATGCTGGAAACACCATATATTTT. Protein product: CSASEMRNAGNTIYF.

This clonotype was found many times. The V gene is TRBV11-3, the J gene TRBJ2-1, with 7 bases fitting TRBD2. This CDR3 is built from 14 residues. CDR1 SGHNT and CDR2 YENEEA come from the germline V gene. The junction had 7 bases not matched to a gene; V was cut back by 5 bases and J by 6 bases. The CDR3 coding sequence is TGTGCCAGCAGCCGTAAGCGGGGTCTCAATGAGCAGTTCTTC. This gives the protein CASSRKRGLNEQFF.